This T cell receptor (beta chain) was sequenced in a study of blood T cell repertoires in COVID-19. As for the study in general: The United States, Italy and Spain were the sources of the acute and convalescent COVID-19 samples. Nucleic acid was either cDNA or gDNA, and it came from T cells, B-cell-depleted T cells, or PBMCs.

Per the original methods: Reference gene primers were amplified, and this amplification served to estimate nucleated cell counts. The protocol was immunoSEQ multiplex PCR, while the TCRdb copy is restricted to in-frame clones and leaves out a portion. The DNA gave D and trimming, while V, J and clone size come from that table. The sample holds tens of thousands of clones, about 91% seen once. V was pared by 0 bases and J by 3 bases, with 6 bases between. The CDR3 is made up of 13 amino acids. The germline gives CDR1 LGHNA, CDR2 YSLEER. Sequenced: peripheral blood. V usage is TRBV4-3 and J usage is TRBJ2-7; no definite D call. This clonotype was sampled from a man aged 60 to 75 with active COVID-19. The CDR3 DNA is TGCGCCAGCAGCCAAGAACACCACTACGAGCAGTACTTC. The encoded protein is CASSQEHHYEQYF.